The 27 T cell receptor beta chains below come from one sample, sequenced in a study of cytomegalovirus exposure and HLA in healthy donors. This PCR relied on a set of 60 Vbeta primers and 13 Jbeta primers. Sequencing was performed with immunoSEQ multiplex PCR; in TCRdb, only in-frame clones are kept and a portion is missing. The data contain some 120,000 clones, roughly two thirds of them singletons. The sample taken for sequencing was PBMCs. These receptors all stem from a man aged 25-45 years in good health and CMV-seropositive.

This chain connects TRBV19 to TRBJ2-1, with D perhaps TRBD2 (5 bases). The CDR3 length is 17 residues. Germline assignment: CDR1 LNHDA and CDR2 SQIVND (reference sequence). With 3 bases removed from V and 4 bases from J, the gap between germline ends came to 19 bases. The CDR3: CASSIRHVPGSYNEQFF. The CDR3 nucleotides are TGTGCCAGTAGTATTCGTCACGTACCGGGATCTTACAATGAGCAGTTCTTC.

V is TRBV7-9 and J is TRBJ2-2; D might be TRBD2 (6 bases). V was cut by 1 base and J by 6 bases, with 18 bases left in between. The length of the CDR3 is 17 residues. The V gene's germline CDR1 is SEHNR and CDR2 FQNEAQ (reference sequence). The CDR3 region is CASSLEDYSFYAGELFF. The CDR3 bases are TGTGCCAGCAGCTTAGAGGACTATAGCTTTTATGCCGGGGAGCTGTTTTTT.

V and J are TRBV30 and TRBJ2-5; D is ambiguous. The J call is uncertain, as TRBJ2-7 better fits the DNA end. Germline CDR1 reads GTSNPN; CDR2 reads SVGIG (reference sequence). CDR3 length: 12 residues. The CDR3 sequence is CAWSLQDYEQYF. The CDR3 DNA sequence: TGTGCCTGGAGTCTGCAGGACTACGAGCAGTACTTC.

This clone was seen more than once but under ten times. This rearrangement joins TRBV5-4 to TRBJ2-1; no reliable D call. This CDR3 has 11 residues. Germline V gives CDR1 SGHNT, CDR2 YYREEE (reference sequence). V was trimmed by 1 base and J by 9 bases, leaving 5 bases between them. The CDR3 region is CASSLIAEQFF. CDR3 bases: TGTGCCAGCAGCTTGATAGCTGAGCAGTTCTTC.

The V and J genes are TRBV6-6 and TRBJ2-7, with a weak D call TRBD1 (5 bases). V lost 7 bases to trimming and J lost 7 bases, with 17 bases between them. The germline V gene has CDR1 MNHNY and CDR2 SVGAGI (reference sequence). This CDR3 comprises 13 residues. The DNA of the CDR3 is TGTGCCAGCACCAAAGGGGTCAGCTTAGAGCAGTACTTC. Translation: CASTKGVSLEQYF.

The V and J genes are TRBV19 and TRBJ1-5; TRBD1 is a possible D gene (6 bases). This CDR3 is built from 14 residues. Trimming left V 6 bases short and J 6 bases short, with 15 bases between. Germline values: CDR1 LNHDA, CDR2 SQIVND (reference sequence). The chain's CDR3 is CASRELGGGQPQHF. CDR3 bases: TGTGCCAGTAGGGAGTTAGGGGGGGGTCAGCCCCAGCATTTT.

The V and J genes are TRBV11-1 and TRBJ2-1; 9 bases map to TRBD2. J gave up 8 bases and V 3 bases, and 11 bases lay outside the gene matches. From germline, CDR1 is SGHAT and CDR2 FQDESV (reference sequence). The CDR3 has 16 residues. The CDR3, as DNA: TGTGCCAGCAGCTTTATGTGGCTAGCGGGACCCCATGAGCAGTTCTTC. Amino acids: CASSFMWLAGPHEQFF. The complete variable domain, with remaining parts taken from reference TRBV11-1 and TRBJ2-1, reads EAEVAQSPRYKITEKSQAVAFWCDPISGHATLYWYRQILGQGPELLVQFQDESVVDDSQLPKDRFSAERLKGVDSTLKIQPAELGDSAMYLCASSFMWLAGPHEQFFGPGTRLTVL.

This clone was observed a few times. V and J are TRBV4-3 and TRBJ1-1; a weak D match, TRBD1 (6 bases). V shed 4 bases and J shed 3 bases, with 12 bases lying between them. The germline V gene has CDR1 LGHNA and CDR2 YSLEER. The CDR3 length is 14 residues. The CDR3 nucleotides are TGCGCCAGCAGCCTTACAGGGCGGGACACTGAAGCTTTCTTT. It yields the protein CASSLTGRDTEAFF.

DNA for the CDR3: TGTGCCAGCAGTGAGGTCTCTGGAAACACCATATATTTT. Amino acid sequence: CASSEVSGNTIYF. V usage is TRBV6-5 and J usage is TRBJ1-3, with D uncertain. Deletions cut 5 bases from V and 0 bases from J, with 5 bases between. Per germline, CDR1 MNHEY and CDR2 SVGAGI. This CDR3 is built from 13 residues.

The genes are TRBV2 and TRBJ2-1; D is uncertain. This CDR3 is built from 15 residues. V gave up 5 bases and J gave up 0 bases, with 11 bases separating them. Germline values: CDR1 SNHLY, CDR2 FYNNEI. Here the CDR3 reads CASSSPLSSYNEQFF. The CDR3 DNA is TGTGCCAGCAGTTCCCCTCTAAGCTCCTACAATGAGCAGTTCTTC.

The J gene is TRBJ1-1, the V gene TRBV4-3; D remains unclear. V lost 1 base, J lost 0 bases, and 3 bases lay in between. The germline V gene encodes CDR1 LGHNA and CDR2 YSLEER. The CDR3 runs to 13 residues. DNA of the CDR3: TGCGCCAGCAGCCAAGTAGTGAACACTGAAGCTTTCTTT. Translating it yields CASSQVVNTEAFF.

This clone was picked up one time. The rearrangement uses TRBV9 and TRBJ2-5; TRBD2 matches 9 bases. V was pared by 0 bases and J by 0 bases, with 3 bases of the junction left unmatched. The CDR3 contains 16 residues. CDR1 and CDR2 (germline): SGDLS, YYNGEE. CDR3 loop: CASSVGSGRYQETQYF. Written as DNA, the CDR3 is TGTGCCAGCAGCGTAGGCAGCGGGAGGTACCAAGAGACCCAGTACTTC.

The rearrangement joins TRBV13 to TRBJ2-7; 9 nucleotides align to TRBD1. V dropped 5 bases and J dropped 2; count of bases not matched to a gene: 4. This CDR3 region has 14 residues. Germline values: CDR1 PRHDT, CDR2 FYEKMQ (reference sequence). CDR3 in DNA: TGTGCCAGCAGCCCTCGACAGGGGGCCTACGAGCAGTACTTC. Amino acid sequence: CASSPRQGAYEQYF.

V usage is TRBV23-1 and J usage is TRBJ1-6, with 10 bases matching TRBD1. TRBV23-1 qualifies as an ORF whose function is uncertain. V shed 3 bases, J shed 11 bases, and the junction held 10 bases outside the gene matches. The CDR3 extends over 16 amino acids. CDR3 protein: CASSQDGQGEKPPLHF. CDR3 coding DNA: TGCGCCAGCAGTCAGGATGGACAGGGGGAAAAACCACCCCTCCACTTT.

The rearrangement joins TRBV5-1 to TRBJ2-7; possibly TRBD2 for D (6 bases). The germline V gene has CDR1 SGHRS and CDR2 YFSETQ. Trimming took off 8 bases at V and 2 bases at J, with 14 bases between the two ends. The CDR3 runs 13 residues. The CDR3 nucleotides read TGCGCCAGTAGACCTAGCGCAACCTACGAGCAGTACTTC. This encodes CASRPSATYEQYF.

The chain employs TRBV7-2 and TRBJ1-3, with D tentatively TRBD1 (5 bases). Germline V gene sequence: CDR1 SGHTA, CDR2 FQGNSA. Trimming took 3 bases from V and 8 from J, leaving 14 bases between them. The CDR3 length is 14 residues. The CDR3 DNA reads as TGTGCCAGCAGCTTTACCGGCAGGGAGGACACCATATATTTT. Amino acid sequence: CASSFTGREDTIYF.

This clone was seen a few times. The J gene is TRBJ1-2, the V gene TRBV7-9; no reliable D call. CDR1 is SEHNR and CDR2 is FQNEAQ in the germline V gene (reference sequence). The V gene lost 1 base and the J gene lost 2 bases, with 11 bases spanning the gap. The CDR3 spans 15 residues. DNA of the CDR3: TGTGCCAGCAGCTTAGAATCATCAGTGAACTATGGCTACACCTTC. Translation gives CASSLESSVNYGYTF.

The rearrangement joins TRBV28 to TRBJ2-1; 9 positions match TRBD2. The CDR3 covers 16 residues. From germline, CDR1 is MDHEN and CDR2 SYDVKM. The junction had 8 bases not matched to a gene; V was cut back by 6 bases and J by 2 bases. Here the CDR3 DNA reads TGTGCCAGCAGCACCGTAGCGGGAGTTGCCTACAATGAGCAGTTCTTC. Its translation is CASSTVAGVAYNEQFF.

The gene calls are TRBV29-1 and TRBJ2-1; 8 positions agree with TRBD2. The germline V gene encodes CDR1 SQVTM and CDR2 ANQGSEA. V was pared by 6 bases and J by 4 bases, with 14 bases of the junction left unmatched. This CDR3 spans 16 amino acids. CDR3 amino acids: CSVYPLGLETYNEQFF. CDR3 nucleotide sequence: TGCAGCGTCTATCCGCTGGGACTAGAGACGTACAATGAGCAGTTCTTC.

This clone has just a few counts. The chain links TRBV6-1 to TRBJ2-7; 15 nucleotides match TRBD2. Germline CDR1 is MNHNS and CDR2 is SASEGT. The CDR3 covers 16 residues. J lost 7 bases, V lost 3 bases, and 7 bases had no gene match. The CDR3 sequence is CASSEQGLAGGGEQYF. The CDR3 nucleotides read TGTGCCAGCAGTGAGCAGGGACTAGCGGGAGGTGGGGAGCAGTACTTC.

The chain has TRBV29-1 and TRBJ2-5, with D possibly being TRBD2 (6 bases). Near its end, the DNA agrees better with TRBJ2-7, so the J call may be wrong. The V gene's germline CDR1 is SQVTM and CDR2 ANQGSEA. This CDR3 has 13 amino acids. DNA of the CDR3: TGCAGCGTTGCCGCGGGACGGAGCTACGAGCAGTACTTC. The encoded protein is CSVAAGRSYEQYF.

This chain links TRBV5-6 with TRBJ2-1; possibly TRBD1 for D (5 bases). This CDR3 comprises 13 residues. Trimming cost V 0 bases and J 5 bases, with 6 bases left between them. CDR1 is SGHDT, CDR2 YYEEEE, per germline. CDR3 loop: CASSLVGDNEQFF. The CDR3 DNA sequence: TGTGCCAGCAGCTTGGTAGGGGACAATGAGCAGTTCTTC. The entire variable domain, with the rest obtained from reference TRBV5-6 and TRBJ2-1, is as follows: DAGVTQSPTHLIKTRGQQVTLRCSPKSGHDTVSWYQQALGQGPQFIFQYYEEEERQRGNFPDRFSGHQFPNYSSELNVNALLLGDSALYLCASSLVGDNEQFFGPGTRLTVL.

CDR3 sequence: CASSQFIAGGTYNEQFF. CDR3 bases: TGCGCCAGCAGCCAATTCATAGCGGGAGGGACCTACAATGAGCAGTTCTTC. The rearrangement uses TRBV4-3 and TRBJ2-1, with 11 bases identical to TRBD2. V was pared by 2 bases and J by 2 bases, with 5 bases of the junction left unmatched. This CDR3 is 17 amino acids long. Looked up from germline, CDR1 is LGHNA and CDR2 is YSLEER.

The CDR3 nucleotides are TGTGCCAGCAGCCGGGCAGGGGACCAAGAGACCCAGTACTTC. It encodes CASSRAGDQETQYF. The V call is TRBV7-9, the J call TRBJ2-5; D is perhaps TRBD1 (6 bases). V gave up 5 bases and J gave up 0 bases, with 10 bases separating them. Looked up from germline, CDR1 is SEHNR and CDR2 is FQNEAQ (reference sequence). The CDR3 sequence is 14 residues long.

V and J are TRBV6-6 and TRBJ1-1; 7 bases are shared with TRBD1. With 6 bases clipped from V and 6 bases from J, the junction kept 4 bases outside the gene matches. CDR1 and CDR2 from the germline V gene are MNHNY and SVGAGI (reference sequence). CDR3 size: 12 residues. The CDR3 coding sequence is TGTGCCAGCAGACCTGGACAGGCTGAAGCTTTCTTT. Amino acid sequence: CASRPGQAEAFF.

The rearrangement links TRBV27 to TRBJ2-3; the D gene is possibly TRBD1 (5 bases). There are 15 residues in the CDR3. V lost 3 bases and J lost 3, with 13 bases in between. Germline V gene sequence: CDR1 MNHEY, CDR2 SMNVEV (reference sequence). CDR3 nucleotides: TGTGCCAGCAGTTTTGAGCAGGGTCTGACAGATACGCAGTATTTT. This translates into CASSFEQGLTDTQYF.

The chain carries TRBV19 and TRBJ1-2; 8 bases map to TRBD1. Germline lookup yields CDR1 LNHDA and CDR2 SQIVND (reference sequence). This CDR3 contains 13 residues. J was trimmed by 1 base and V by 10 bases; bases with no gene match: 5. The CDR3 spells CATGQGFNYGYTF. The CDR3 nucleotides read TGTGCCACCGGACAGGGTTTTAACTATGGCTACACCTTC.